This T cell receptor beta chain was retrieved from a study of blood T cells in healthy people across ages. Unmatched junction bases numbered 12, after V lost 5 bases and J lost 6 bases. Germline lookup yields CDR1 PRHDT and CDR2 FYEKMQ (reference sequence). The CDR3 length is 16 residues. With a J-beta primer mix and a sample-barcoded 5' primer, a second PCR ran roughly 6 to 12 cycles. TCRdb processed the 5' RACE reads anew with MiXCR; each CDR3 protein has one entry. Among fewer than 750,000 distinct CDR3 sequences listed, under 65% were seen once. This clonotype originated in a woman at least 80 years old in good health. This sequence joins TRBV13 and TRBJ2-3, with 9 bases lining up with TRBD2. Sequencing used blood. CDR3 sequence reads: CASSRYSGTSWDTQYF. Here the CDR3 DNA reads TGTGCCAGCAGCCGGTACTCGGGGACTAGCTGGGATACGCAGTATTTT.